Listed below are T cell receptor beta chains from one sample, sequenced in a study of blood T cell repertoires in COVID-19. Profiled with immunoSEQ multiplex PCR; TCRdb holds only in-frame clones, not every one. This sample has tens of thousands of clones, with approximately 86% found just once. Sequencing was carried out using peripheral blood. Receptors originate from a man older than 75 with active COVID-19. CDR3s include the opening cysteine and the closing phenylalanine or tryptophan. A D gene is named only where the DNA matches it firmly. Rows give clone size only sometimes, using once, few, many, or a class for an expanded clone.

v_gene,len,d_gene,abundance,j_gene,CDR3aa,CDR3nt
TRBV18,18,TRBD1,-,TRBJ2-5,CASSPAGTERLIQETQYF,TGTGCCAGCTCACCAGCCGGGACAGAACGACTGATACAAGAGACCCAGTACTTC
TRBV5-1,16,-,-,TRBJ2-1,CASSRQRQEPYNEQFF,TGCGCCAGCAGCCGTCAAAGACAGGAACCTTACAATGAGCAGTTCTTC
TRBV18,13,-,-,TRBJ2-4,CASSRGQEDIQYF,TGTGCCAGCTCACGGGGACAAGAGGACATTCAGTACTTC
TRBV2,12,-,-,TRBJ1-1,CASTRENTEAFF,TGTGCCAGCACCAGGGAGAACACTGAAGCTTTCTTT
TRBV25-1,12,-,-,TRBJ1-1,CASSDYSSEAFF,TGTGCCAGCAGTGATTACTCCTCTGAAGCTTTCTTT
TRBV28,16,-,-,TRBJ1-6,CASSPSRSSYNSPLHF,TGTGCCAGCAGTCCCTCTAGGAGCTCCTATAATTCACCCCTCCACTTT
TRBV29-1,14,TRBD1,-,TRBJ2-3,CSVAGDRSADTQYF,TGCAGCGTTGCGGGGGACAGGTCCGCAGATACGCAGTATTTT
TRBV27,12,-,-,TRBJ2-1,CASSPRFDEQFF,TGTGCCAGCAGCCCGCGTTTTGATGAGCAGTTCTTC
TRBV6-5,12,TRBD2,-,TRBJ2-1,CASSLAGGEQFF,TGTGCCAGCAGTTTAGCGGGAGGTGAGCAGTTCTTC
TRBV2,14,TRBD1,-,TRBJ2-5,CASREQGASETQYF,TGTGCCAGCAGGGAACAGGGGGCGAGTGAGACCCAGTACTTC
TRBV7-9,16,-,-,TRBJ2-5,CASSLPRSLLGETQYF,TGTGCCAGCAGCTTACCCCGGTCCCTCCTCGGAGAGACCCAGTACTTC
TRBV14,19,TRBD1,-,TRBJ2-1,CASSQEIQGGQRSYNEQFF,TGTGCCAGCAGCCAAGAAATACAGGGGGGTCAGCGGAGCTACAATGAGCAGTTCTTC
TRBV7-9,16,TRBD2,-,TRBJ2-1,CASVRRGGSSYNEQFF,TGTGCCAGCGTTAGGCGGGGCGGGAGCTCCTACAATGAGCAGTTCTTC
TRBV5-4,14,TRBD1,-,TRBJ1-2,CASRRTGRDYGYTF,TGTGCCAGCAGAAGGACAGGGAGGGACTATGGCTACACCTTC
TRBV5-5,15,-,few,TRBJ1-5,CASSLIGDSNQPQHF,TGTGCCAGCAGCTTAATCGGAGATAGCAATCAGCCCCAGCATTTT
TRBV29-1,13,-,-,TRBJ1-4,CSVGRQPNEKLFF,TGCAGCGTTGGGCGACAGCCGAATGAAAAACTGTTTTTT
TRBV19,15,TRBD2,-,TRBJ2-1,CASSIGLADNNEQFF,TGTGCCAGTAGTATTGGACTAGCGGACAACAATGAGCAGTTCTTC
TRBV3-1/TRBV3-2,13,-,-,TRBJ2-7,CASSAAGSDEQYF,TGTGCCAGCAGTGCGGCAGGGTCCGACGAGCAGTACTTC
TRBV6-5,12,-,-,TRBJ2-7,CASSWDNYEQYF,TGTGCCAGCAGTTGGGACAACTACGAGCAGTACTTC
TRBV5-1,16,-,-,TRBJ1-6,CASSLRQGGRNSPLHF,TGCGCCAGCAGCTTGCGTCAGGGCGGTCGGAATTCACCCCTCCACTTT
TRBV5-1,17,-,-,TRBJ2-2,CASSPRNGQLNTGELFF,TGCGCCAGCAGCCCAAGAAACGGACAGCTGAACACCGGGGAGCTGTTTTTT
TRBV20-1,15,-,-,TRBJ1-2,CSASNHKGGAYGYTF,TGCAGTGCTAGTAACCACAAGGGCGGGGCCTATGGCTACACCTTC
TRBV27,20,TRBD2,-,TRBJ2-1,CASSSRTSGRAGDSYNEQFF,TGTGCCAGCAGTTCCAGGACTAGCGGGAGGGCCGGGGACTCCTACAATGAGCAGTTCTTC
TRBV7-8,13,-,-,TRBJ2-5,CASAGGYQETQYF,TGTGCCAGCGCAGGGGGGTACCAAGAGACCCAGTACTTC
TRBV28,17,-,-,TRBJ2-5,CASSPAGSGGLRETQYF,TGTGCCAGCAGCCCCGCGGGAAGCGGAGGGTTGAGAGAGACCCAGTACTTC
TRBV7-2,16,-,-,TRBJ2-1,CASSLFQKPGGNEQFF,TGTGCCAGCAGCTTATTCCAAAAACCAGGGGGGAATGAGCAGTTCTTC
TRBV6-2/TRBV6-3,12,-,once,TRBJ2-7,CASSYSRYEQYF,TGTGCCAGCAGTTACTCGAGGTACGAGCAGTACTTC
TRBV10-3,13,-,-,TRBJ2-7,CAISEPRVYEQYF,TGTGCCATCAGTGAGCCGAGGGTCTACGAGCAGTACTTC
TRBV15,16,TRBD2,-,TRBJ2-1,CATSRAVRGDYNEQFF,TGTGCCACCAGCAGAGCAGTACGGGGGGACTACAATGAGCAGTTCTTC